The 31 T cell receptor beta chains reported below all come from one sample, sequenced in a study of PD-L1 blockade in urothelial cancer. Described time point: peripheral blood 6 weeks after treatment start. The repertoire was sequenced with immunoSEQ multiplex PCR; TCRdb's copy has only in-frame clones and lacks some. The sample carries about 120,000 clones, around 89% recorded once. The specimen was PBMCs, collected around atezolizumab (anti-PD-L1) treatment. The receptor set was obtained from a man in his sixties with urothelial cancer.

This clone appeared a single time. The CDR3 DNA follows: TGCAGCGTTGATCCGGGAGATGAGCAGTTCTTC. Residues: CSVDPGDEQFF. This rearrangement joins TRBV29-1 to TRBJ2-1; tentative D call: TRBD2 (6 bases). V was pared by 3 bases and J by 8 bases, with 8 bases between. Germline CDR1 SQVTM, CDR2 ANQGSEA. This CDR3 spans 11 amino acids.

V gene TRBV19 combines with J gene TRBJ2-6; the D gene is possibly TRBD2 (5 bases). V dropped 6 bases and J dropped 0 bases, with 9 bases sitting between them. The CDR3 consists of 15 residues. Germline loops: CDR1 LNHDA, CDR2 SQIVND (reference sequence). The CDR3 protein is CASSPDFSGANVLTF. CDR3 in DNA: TGTGCCAGTAGCCCGGACTTCTCTGGGGCCAACGTCCTGACTTTC.

This chain links TRBV18 with TRBJ1-2; D uncertain. The CDR3 has 14 residues. Deletions cut 1 base from V and 4 bases from J, with 10 bases between. CDR1 KGHSH and CDR2 LQKENI come from the germline V gene. CDR3 DNA: TGTGCCAGCTCACCACGCGGAGACGCCTATGGCTACACCTTC. Translated, it gives CASSPRGDAYGYTF.

The genes are TRBV9 and TRBJ2-7; D is undetermined. Trimming stripped 5 bases from V and 0 bases from J, with 12 bases between. The CDR3 contains 14 residues. CDR1 and CDR2 (germline): SGDLS, YYNGEE. The CDR3: CASSVHWSSYEQYF. DNA of the CDR3: TGTGCCAGCAGTGTCCACTGGAGCTCCTACGAGCAGTACTTC.

This chain connects TRBV7-2 to TRBJ2-7; tentative D call: TRBD2 (6 bases). Germline-derived CDR1 and CDR2 are SGHTA and FQGNSA. The CDR3 totals 14 residues. V lost 5 bases to trimming and J lost 0 bases, with 11 bases between them. The CDR3 reads CASSLGTYSYEQYF. DNA for the CDR3: TGTGCCAGCAGCCTCGGGACTTACTCCTACGAGCAGTACTTC. Full variable domain (missing parts from reference TRBV7-2 and TRBJ2-7): GAGVSQSPSNKVTEKGKDVELRCDPISGHTALYWYRQSLGQGLEFLIYFQGNSAPDKSGLPSDRFSAERTGGSVSTLTIQRTQQEDSAVYLCASSLGTYSYEQYFGPGTRLTVT.

The rearrangement uses TRBV4-3 and TRBJ1-5; D unresolved. The V gene lost 3 bases and the J gene lost 0 bases, with 6 bases spanning the gap. The CDR3 is 14 residues long. Germline V lookup: CDR1 LGHNA, CDR2 YSLEER. CDR3 loop: CASSQDSSNQPQHF. Here the CDR3 DNA reads TGCGCCAGCAGCCAGGACTCTAGCAATCAGCCCCAGCATTTT.

The chain links TRBV6-1 to TRBJ2-7, with D perhaps TRBD2 (6 bases). Germline V gives CDR1 MNHNS, CDR2 SASEGT. The CDR3 is 15 residues long. V was shortened by 3 bases and J by 4 bases, with 16 bases between the two germline ends. CDR3 protein: CASSEEGGRGYEQYF. The DNA of the CDR3 is TGTGCCAGCAGTGAGGAGGGCGGCCGGGGTTACGAGCAGTACTTC.

Only a few counts were recorded for this clone. The chain joins TRBV28 to TRBJ2-2; 10 bases are a match to TRBD1. CDR1 and CDR2 from the germline V gene are MDHEN and SYDVKM. This CDR3 has 15 amino acids. The trim removed 5 bases at V and 4 bases at J, leaving 4 bases unmatched. The CDR3 DNA sequence: TGTGCCAGCAGTGAGACAGGGGGCGGCACCGGGGAGCTGTTTTTT. The encoded protein is CASSETGGGTGELFF. Using reference TRBV28 and TRBJ2-2 for the parts outside the CDR3, the full variable domain is DVKVTQSSRYLVKRTGEKVFLECVQDMDHENMFWYRQDPGLGLRLIYFSYDVKMKEKGDIPEGYSVSREKKERFSLILESASTNQTSMYLCASSETGGGTGELFFGEGSRLTVL.

The rearrangement uses TRBV9 and TRBJ2-3, with D perhaps matching TRBD2 (5 bases). The CDR3 covers 16 residues. In germline, CDR1 is SGDLS, CDR2 YYNGEE. The V end was cut by 3 bases, the J end by 6 bases, with 20 bases between. CDR3 loop: CASSGAVGIQWDTQYF. In nucleotides, the CDR3 is TGTGCCAGCAGCGGGGCCGTCGGGATACAGTGGGATACGCAGTATTTT.

V and J are TRBV5-1 and TRBJ2-3, with D tentatively TRBD2 (6 bases). The CDR3 has 14 residues. CDR1 is SGHRS and CDR2 is YFSETQ in the germline V gene. The V gene lost 0 bases and the J gene lost 4 bases, with 9 bases spanning the gap. The CDR3 nucleotides read TGCGCCAGCAGCTTGGGGAGGGTCCCAGATACGCAGTATTTT. It translates to CASSLGRVPDTQYF.

V gene TRBV5-1 combines with J gene TRBJ1-1; 7 bases map to TRBD1. V lost 0 bases and J lost 1; bases outside the gene matches: 3. The CDR3 length is 15 residues. CDR1 is SGHRS and CDR2 is YFSETQ in the germline V gene. CDR3 nucleotide sequence: TGCGCCAGCAGCTTGGAGGCAGGGGGGAACACTGAAGCTTTCTTT. It specifies CASSLEAGGNTEAFF.

The chain carries TRBV11-3 and TRBJ2-1; TRBD2 agrees at 7 bases. The CDR3 consists of 17 residues. The germline V gene has CDR1 SGHNT and CDR2 YENEEA. J was trimmed by 1 base and V by 5 bases; bases with no gene match: 11. In DNA, the CDR3 is TGTGCCAGCAGCCTCGGCGGAGCGGGGAGATCCTACAATGAGCAGTTCTTC. Its translation: CASSLGGAGRSYNEQFF.

The rearrangement links TRBV7-8 to TRBJ2-3; tentative D call: TRBD1 (6 bases). Germline lookup yields CDR1 SGHVS and CDR2 FQNEAQ. The ends were cut back, 1 base at V and 7 bases at J, with 12 bases in the middle. The CDR3 runs 14 residues. The chain's CDR3 is CASSLVRGSNTQYF. CDR3 nucleotides: TGTGCCAGCAGCTTAGTCAGGGGAAGTAATACGCAGTATTTT. Together with reference TRBV7-8 and TRBJ2-3, the CDR3 gives the full variable domain: GAGVSQSPRYKVAKRGQDVALRCDPISGHVSLFWYQQALGQGPEFLTYFQNEAQLDKSGLPSDRFFAERPEGSVSTLKIQRTQQEDSAVYLCASSLVRGSNTQYFGPGTRLTVL.

In DNA, the CDR3 is TGCAGCGATTCGCCCGGGTTTCGCACTGAAGCTTTCTTT. It encodes CSDSPGFRTEAFF. The V call is TRBV29-1, the J call TRBJ1-1; D not resolved. V shed 7 bases and J shed 4 bases, with 16 bases lying between them. The CDR3 is made up of 13 amino acids. Germline V gene data show CDR1 as SQVTM and CDR2 as ANQGSEA.

This clone turned up a few times. V is TRBV7-3 and J is TRBJ2-1; possibly TRBD2 for D (5 bases). V shed 2 bases and J shed 12 bases, with 8 bases lying between them. The CDR3 consists of 11 residues. The germline gives CDR1 SGHTA, CDR2 FQGTGA. CDR3 in DNA: TGTGCCAGCAGCTTAGGAGGAGGGCAGTTCTTC. Its protein product is CASSLGGGQFF. Filled out from reference TRBV7-3 and TRBJ2-1, the complete variable domain reads GAGVSQTPSNKVTEKGKYVELRCDPISGHTALYWYRQSLGQGPEFLIYFQGTGAADDSGLPNDRFFAVRPEGSVSTLKIQRTERGDSAVYLCASSLGGGQFFGPGTRLTVL.

The chain couples TRBV18 to TRBJ2-1; 11 positions match TRBD2. With 1 base clipped from V and 4 bases from J, the junction kept 0 bases outside the gene matches. CDR1 is KGHSH and CDR2 is LQKENI in the germline V gene. The CDR3 totals 15 residues. CDR3 in DNA: TGTGCCAGCTCACCACGACTAGCGGGATACAATGAGCAGTTCTTC. This encodes CASSPRLAGYNEQFF. Full variable domain (missing parts from reference TRBV18 and TRBJ2-1): NAGVMQNPRHLVRRRGQEARLRCSPMKGHSHVYWYRQLPEEGLKFMVYLQKENIIDESGMPKERFSAEFPKEGPSILRIQQVVRGDSAAYFCASSPRLAGYNEQFFGPGTRLTVL.

This clone showed up just a few times. V and J are TRBV13 and TRBJ1-2; D call uncertain. V dropped 4 bases and J dropped 6 bases, with 9 bases sitting between them. Germline V gives CDR1 PRHDT, CDR2 FYEKMQ (reference sequence). The CDR3 consists of 12 residues. The CDR3 coding sequence is TGTGCCAGCAGCTCCGCGGGGAATGGCTACACCTTC. Translated: CASSSAGNGYTF.

CDR3 coding DNA: TGTGCCAGTAGTAAAACTAGCGGACCCAATGAGCAGTTCTTC. Residues: CASSKTSGPNEQFF. The genes are TRBV19 and TRBJ2-1, with TRBD2 matching 8 bases. CDR1 and CDR2 (germline): LNHDA, SQIVND (reference sequence). CDR3 length: 14 amino acids. V shed 4 bases and J 6 bases; nucleotides not matched to a gene: 5.

The chain links TRBV9 to TRBJ2-1, with D possibly being TRBD2 (6 bases). This CDR3 has 17 residues. Germline V lookup: CDR1 SGDLS, CDR2 YYNGEE. V was cut by 1 base and J by 6 bases, with 20 bases left in between. CDR3 sequence reads: CASSVFPPDAAGNEQFF. For the CDR3, the DNA is TGTGCCAGCAGCGTATTTCCTCCGGACGCAGCGGGCAATGAGCAGTTCTTC.

This chain uses TRBV4-2 with TRBJ1-2; TRBD1 matches 8 bases. In germline, CDR1 is LGHNA, CDR2 YNFKEQ. Germline trimming cut 0 bases from V and 4 bases from J; bases unmatched to any gene: 7. The CDR3 length is 16 residues. CDR3 in DNA: TGTGCCAGCAGCCAAGATTCCGACAGGGGTGTCTATGGCTACACCTTC. Translation gives CASSQDSDRGVYGYTF.

The rearrangement links TRBV6-5 to TRBJ2-1; the match to TRBD2 covers 9 bases. Germline CDR1 and CDR2: MNHEY and SVGAGI. This CDR3 has 16 amino acids. Losses at the gene ends were 0 bases for V and 5 bases for J; bases not matched to a gene: 5. The CDR3 region has the DNA TGTGCCAGCAGTTACTCTTCTAGCGGGGTGAACAATGAGCAGTTCTTC. Protein: CASSYSSSGVNNEQFF.

The gene calls are TRBV27 and TRBJ1-6; 10 nucleotides align to TRBD1. The CDR3 covers 15 residues. The germline CDR1 and CDR2 sequences are MNHEY and SMNVEV (reference sequence). With 2 bases clipped from V and 6 bases from J, the junction kept 1 base outside the gene matches. DNA of the CDR3: TGTGCCAGCAGTTTACGGGACAGGGGTAATTCACCCCTCCACTTT. Protein: CASSLRDRGNSPLHF.

The rearrangement uses TRBV5-1 and TRBJ1-6; TRBD1 agrees at 8 bases. Germline V gives CDR1 SGHRS, CDR2 YFSETQ. The CDR3 extends over 19 amino acids. Trimming took 0 bases from V and 0 from J; bases not matched to a gene: 8. The CDR3 is CASSLDTGGTSSYNSPLHF. The CDR3 DNA follows: TGCGCCAGCAGCTTGGATACAGGGGGTACAAGCTCCTATAATTCACCCCTCCACTTT.

The chain uses TRBV27 and TRBJ1-2; 7 nucleotides match TRBD1. Germline lookup yields CDR1 MNHEY and CDR2 SMNVEV (reference sequence). This CDR3 contains 14 residues. J was trimmed by 0 bases and V by 5 bases; bases with no gene match: 3. In DNA, the CDR3 is TGTGCCAGCAGTCAGCAGGGGGCTAACTATGGCTACACCTTC. This translates into CASSQQGANYGYTF.

The CDR3 spells CASSQGPEAFF. For the CDR3, the DNA is TGTGCCAGCAGCCAGGGGCCTGAAGCTTTCTTT. V and J are TRBV6-5 and TRBJ1-1, with a weak D call TRBD1 (6 bases). The CDR3 spans 11 residues. Per germline, CDR1 MNHEY and CDR2 SVGAGI. V lost 6 bases and J 6 bases, leaving 8 bases between the germline ends.

The V and J genes are TRBV5-1 and TRBJ2-1, with TRBD2 matching 11 bases. Trimming at V came to 3 bases and at J to 6 bases, leaving 5 bases not matched to a gene. Germline loops: CDR1 SGHRS, CDR2 YFSETQ. There are 15 residues in the CDR3. The CDR3 loop is CASSSTSGGFNEQFF. In DNA, the CDR3 is TGCGCCAGCAGCTCCACTAGCGGGGGATTCAATGAGCAGTTCTTC.

V usage is TRBV20-1 and J usage is TRBJ2-1; 7 bases align to TRBD2. The CDR3 runs to 11 residues. CDR1 DFQATT and CDR2 SNEGSKA come from the germline V gene (reference sequence). This chain's CDR3 is CSWGGENEQFF. The CDR3 DNA reads as TGCAGCTGGGGGGGAGAGAATGAGCAGTTCTTC.

J is TRBJ2-2 and V is TRBV30; the D is unclear. There are 14 residues in the CDR3. CDR1 and CDR2 (germline): GTSNPN, SVGIG (reference sequence). V gave up 4 bases and J gave up 5 bases, with 14 bases separating them. The CDR3: CAWTILYGTGELFF. Written as DNA, the CDR3 is TGTGCCTGGACTATCCTCTACGGGACCGGGGAGCTGTTTTTT.

The chain recombines TRBV5-1 with TRBJ2-3, with 9 bases matching TRBD1. After removal of 2 bases from V and 5 bases from J, the junction contained 9 bases not matched to a gene. The CDR3 extends over 16 amino acids. Looked up from germline, CDR1 is SGHRS and CDR2 is YFSETQ. In DNA, the CDR3 is TGCGCCAGCAGCTTAGGGTGGAGACAGGGGGGAGATACGCAGTATTTT. Translating it yields CASSLGWRQGGDTQYF.

The V gene is TRBV7-9, the J gene TRBJ2-1; D might be TRBD1 (6 bases). Trimming removed 5 bases from V and 2 bases from J, with 13 bases in between. The CDR3 has 15 residues. Germline V gene sequence: CDR1 SEHNR, CDR2 FQNEAQ (reference sequence). The CDR3 region has the DNA TGTGCCAGCAGCCCAGGGGACGGACCCTACAATGAGCAGTTCTTC. Translation: CASSPGDGPYNEQFF.

The V gene is TRBV10-1, the J gene TRBJ2-1; D unresolved. Germline V gives CDR1 WNHNN, CDR2 SYGVQD (reference sequence). The CDR3 runs to 13 residues. The V end lost 6 bases, the J end lost 9 bases, and 15 bases lay between the germline ends. For the CDR3, the DNA is TGCGCCAGCAGCTCACAGCCTTTTGGTGAGCAGTTCTTC. This translates into CASSSQPFGEQFF.